The 23 T cell receptor beta chains below were found in one sample sequenced in a study of T-cell memory formation after mild COVID-19. Via MiXCR, TCRdb re-called the 5' RACE reads, giving one row per CDR3 protein. The sample includes tens of thousands of distinct CDR3 sequences, 14% of them seen just once. Sample: PBMCs or a T cell subset sorted from them (not recorded which). These receptors came from an adult woman who had mild COVID-19 (a few samples of this study predate the infection). Cell type and time point are not known.

This clonotype was detected a few times. The chain is built from TRBV27 and TRBJ2-7; D unresolved. The CDR3 sequence is 13 residues long. The V end was cut by 2 bases, the J end by 0 bases, with 5 bases between. Germline V gives CDR1 MNHEY, CDR2 SMNVEV (reference sequence). The CDR3 is CASSLDLSYEQYF. CDR3 DNA: TGTGCCAGCAGTTTAGACCTCTCCTACGAGCAGTACTTC.

The rearrangement joins TRBV4-3 to TRBJ1-1; D is undetermined. CDR1 and CDR2 (germline): LGHNA, YSLEER. V was pared by 1 base and J by 4 bases, with 10 bases between. The CDR3 has 14 amino acids. The DNA for the CDR3 is TGCGCCAGCAGCCAAGGGTGGGAGGGCACTGAAGCTTTCTTT. Its protein is CASSQGWEGTEAFF.

This clonotype was observed a few times. The CDR3 reads CASSWTGFPDTQYF. The CDR3 nucleotides read TGTGCCAGCAGTTGGACAGGGTTTCCAGATACGCAGTATTTT. V gene TRBV12-3 or TRBV12-4 combines with J gene TRBJ2-3, with TRBD1 identical over 8 bases. The J segment lost 4 bases and the V segment lost 4 bases, leaving 4 bases of the junction unmatched. CDR3 length equals 14 residues.

This clonotype was observed a few times. This sequence joins TRBV12-3 or TRBV12-4 and TRBJ2-7; D may be TRBD1 (6 bases). Trimming removed 3 bases at V and 7 bases at J, with 13 bases between. The length of the CDR3 is 13 residues. The CDR3 DNA follows: TGTGCCAGCAGTTTGGGGGCCCACGTAGAGCAGTACTTC. Translating it yields CASSLGAHVEQYF.

Ten or more counts support this clonotype. The chain uses TRBV20-1 and TRBJ2-1, with D perhaps matching TRBD1 (6 bases). Germline V gene lookup returns CDR1 DFQATT and CDR2 SNEGSKA (reference sequence). This CDR3 contains 15 residues. V lost 6 bases, J lost 1 base, and 16 bases lay in between. The CDR3 sequence: CSAPIGGLSYNEQFF. CDR3 in DNA: TGCAGTGCCCCGATAGGGGGTCTTTCCTACAATGAGCAGTTCTTC.

The rearrangement uses TRBV3-1 and TRBJ2-1; D is possibly TRBD1 (5 bases). This CDR3 is 12 amino acids long. Germline V gene data show CDR1 as LGHDT and CDR2 as YNNKEL (reference sequence). V was cut by 0 bases and J by 9 bases, with 6 bases left in between. CDR3 DNA sequence: TGTGCCAGCAGCCAAGATAGGGGTGAGCAGTTCTTC. Protein product: CASSQDRGEQFF.

The chain joins TRBV3-1 to TRBJ2-3; D is perhaps TRBD1 or TRBD2 (5 bases each). CDR3 length equals 21 residues. CDR1 is LGHDT and CDR2 is YNNKEL in the germline V gene (reference sequence). V was pared by 0 bases and J by 2 bases, with 27 bases between. For the CDR3, the DNA is TGTGCCAGCAGCCAAGATGAGGGGAGCGTGCGAGCGGAGTCACACACAGATACGCAGTATTTT. It codes for CASSQDEGSVRAESHTDTQYF.

This clonotype was counted only a few times. The chain recombines TRBV11-2 with TRBJ2-4; tentatively, D is TRBD1 (5 bases). The CDR3 spans 18 residues. The germline CDR1 and CDR2 sequences are SGHAT and FQNNGV. V was pared by 3 bases and J by 0 bases, with 18 bases between. CDR3 residues: CASSLYLVQTEAKNIQYF. The CDR3, as DNA: TGTGCCAGCAGCTTGTACCTCGTACAGACAGAAGCCAAAAACATTCAGTACTTC.

The gene calls are TRBV5-1 and TRBJ1-2; D ambiguous. The CDR3 is 13 residues long. Germline-derived CDR1 and CDR2 are SGHRS and YFSETQ. The V and J ends lost 3 bases and 6 bases respectively, with 12 bases between them. This CDR3 is CASSSRESDGYTF. The CDR3, as DNA: TGCGCCAGCAGCTCGCGCGAAAGTGATGGCTACACCTTC.

This clonotype was counted ten times or more. J is TRBJ2-7 and V is TRBV7-6; 7 bases map to TRBD2. The CDR3 consists of 14 residues. Germline loops: CDR1 SGHVS, CDR2 FNYEAQ. The J segment lost 4 bases and the V segment lost 0 bases, leaving 3 bases of the junction unmatched. CDR3 in amino acids: CASSLAGGEYEQYF. The CDR3 DNA is TGTGCCAGCAGCTTAGCGGGAGGGGAATACGAGCAGTACTTC.

The rearrangement links TRBV11-2 to TRBJ2-7, with 9 bases lining up with TRBD2. This CDR3 region has 14 residues. Germline values: CDR1 SGHAT, CDR2 FQNNGV. The ends lost 1 base at V and 4 bases at J; junction bases unmatched: 2. The DNA of the CDR3 is TGTGCCAGCAGCTTAGGGACTAGCGTTTACGAGCAGTACTTC. As protein: CASSLGTSVYEQYF.

This clonotype was counted only a few times. The chain joins TRBV6-2 or TRBV6-3 to TRBJ2-1, with 7 bases matching TRBD2. Germline CDR1 and CDR2: MNHEY and SVGEGT. Trimming cost V 5 bases and J 14 bases; bases outside gene matches: 18. This CDR3 contains 15 residues. The CDR3 protein is CASSTRDYLLPGKFF. The CDR3 region has the DNA TGTGCCAGCAGTACCCGGGACTACCTCCTCCCAGGGAAGTTCTTC.

This clonotype was counted a few times. V usage is TRBV30 and J usage is TRBJ2-1, with 14 bases matching TRBD2. The V gene end was trimmed by 4 bases and the J gene end by 8 bases; junction bases not matched to a gene: 4. The CDR3 is 14 amino acids. Germline V gene lookup returns CDR1 GTSNPN and CDR2 SVGIG (reference sequence). The CDR3 spells CAWIPGLAGDEQFF. CDR3 coding DNA: TGTGCCTGGATTCCGGGACTAGCGGGAGATGAGCAGTTCTTC.

In its sample, this clonotype was seen a few times. The chain uses TRBV7-8 and TRBJ2-1, with TRBD2 as a possible D gene (6 bases). CDR1 is SGHVS, CDR2 FQNEAQ, per germline. Trimming left V 1 base short and J 5 bases short, with 21 bases between. This CDR3 comprises 18 residues. The CDR3 DNA sequence: TGTGCCAGCAGCTTAGAGGGAGGTCGAATGGGCCTTAACAATGAGCAGTTCTTC. Protein: CASSLEGGRMGLNNEQFF.

The J gene is TRBJ2-7, the V gene TRBV27; a weak D match, TRBD1 (6 bases). This CDR3 is 14 amino acids long. Trimming removed 3 bases from V and 0 bases from J, with 9 bases in between. CDR1 is MNHEY and CDR2 is SMNVEV in the germline V gene (reference sequence). The DNA for the CDR3 is TGTGCCAGCAGTTTGGGGGCACTCTCCTACGAGCAGTACTTC. Its translation is CASSLGALSYEQYF.

V gene TRBV4-1 combines with J gene TRBJ2-2; TRBD1 matches at 7 bases. Germline assignment: CDR1 MGHRA and CDR2 YSYEKL. CDR3 size: 15 residues. Trimming removed 4 bases from V and 2 bases from J; junction bases left unmatched: 4. The CDR3 sequence is CASSPGTANTGELFF. The CDR3 DNA follows: TGCGCCAGCAGCCCCGGGACAGCAAACACCGGGGAGCTGTTTTTT.

This clonotype was observed a few times. This chain joins TRBV30 and TRBJ2-7; D uncertain. The V end was cut by 8 bases, the J end by 2 bases, with 7 bases between. This CDR3 is built from 10 residues. Per the germline V gene, CDR1 is GTSNPN and CDR2 is SVGIG (reference sequence). CDR3 residues: CAAMTYEQYF. The CDR3 region has the DNA TGTGCCGCGATGACCTACGAGCAGTACTTC.

This clonotype has ten or more counts. V gene TRBV7-9 combines with J gene TRBJ2-5; no firm D call. Germline V gives CDR1 SEHNR, CDR2 FQNEAQ (reference sequence). V was trimmed by 0 bases and J by 3 bases, leaving 5 bases between them. This CDR3 contains 13 residues. CDR3 residues: CASSLAGKETQYF. In nucleotides, the CDR3 is TGTGCCAGCAGCTTAGCGGGGAAAGAGACCCAGTACTTC.

In this sample, this clonotype turned up a few times. The genes are TRBV20-1 and TRBJ2-1, with D tentatively TRBD2 (7 bases). V was clipped by 3 bases and J by 0 bases, with 15 bases between them. Per germline, CDR1 DFQATT and CDR2 SNEGSKA (reference sequence). This CDR3 has 16 amino acids. This CDR3 is CSARGGRSSSYNEQFF. The CDR3 nucleotides are TGCAGTGCTAGGGGGGGGCGTTCAAGCTCCTACAATGAGCAGTTCTTC.

This clonotype was counted only a few times. This chain uses TRBV19 with TRBJ2-7; D tentatively reads TRBD1 or TRBD2 (5 bases each). Germline V gives CDR1 LNHDA, CDR2 SQIVND (reference sequence). The CDR3 consists of 14 residues. V dropped 6 bases and J dropped 2 bases, with 14 bases sitting between them. CDR3 nucleotides: TGTGCCAGTAGCTCACCCGGGACGGCCTACGAGCAGTACTTC. Its protein product is CASSSPGTAYEQYF. The full variable domain, with the rest looked up from reference TRBV19 and TRBJ2-7, is DGGITQSPKYLFRKEGQNVTLSCEQNLNHDAMYWYRQDPGQGLRLIYYSQIVNDFQKGDIAEGYSVSREKKESFPLTVTSAQKNPTAFYLCASSSPGTAYEQYFGPGTRLTVT.

CDR3 DNA: TGCAGTGCTAGAGATCCAGGGCTTCTCGCCGCAGAGACCCAGTACTTC. Residues: CSARDPGLLAAETQYF. This sequence joins TRBV20-1 and TRBJ2-5; D possibly corresponds to TRBD1 (5 bases). Trimming shortened V by 0 bases and J by 4 bases, and 18 bases separated the two germline ends. The CDR3 runs 16 residues. Germline CDR1 is DFQATT and CDR2 is SNEGSKA (reference sequence).

Notes on this clonotype: At one of its ends the junction is not consistent with the germline gene, which may arise from a read error. The V gene is TRBV11-2, the J gene TRBJ2-5, with TRBD2 matching over 7 bases. This CDR3 has 13 amino acids. Looked up from germline, CDR1 is SGHAT and CDR2 is FQNNGV. The CDR3 sequence is CASSLVLAQDLAF. The CDR3 DNA sequence: TGTGCCAGCAGCTTAGTACTAGCGCAAGATTTAGCCTTC.

In its sample, this clonotype was seen a few times. V is TRBV7-8 and J is TRBJ2-3; 9 bases map to TRBD1. Germline lookup yields CDR1 SGHVS and CDR2 FQNEAQ. The CDR3 runs to 15 residues. J lost 2 bases, V lost 5 bases, and 5 bases had no gene match. The CDR3 sequence: CASSGRDRATDTQYF. In DNA form, the CDR3 reads TGTGCCAGCAGCGGGCGGGACAGGGCCACAGATACGCAGTATTTT. The complete variable domain, with remaining parts taken from reference TRBV7-8 and TRBJ2-3, reads GAGVSQSPRYKVAKRGQDVALRCDPISGHVSLFWYQQALGQGPEFLTYFQNEAQLDKSGLPSDRFFAERPEGSVSTLKIQRTQQEDSAVYLCASSGRDRATDTQYFGPGTRLTVL.